This T cell receptor beta chain stems from a study of blood T cell repertoires in COVID-19. Whole-study context: Spain, Italy and the United States supplied samples that represented acute and convalescent COVID-19.

Original handling: From reference gene primer amplification, estimates of nucleated cell counts were derived. Measured with immunoSEQ multiplex PCR; TCRdb has only the in-frame clones, and not every one. The V and J calls and the clone size are those of that table, but D and trimming were determined from the DNA. The repertoire holds fewer than 300,000 clones, with around 84% as singletons. This CDR3 is built from 15 residues. Germline assignment: CDR1 LNHDA and CDR2 SQIVND (reference sequence). V lost 3 bases, J lost 8 bases, and 10 bases stayed unmatched. Sequencing input: peripheral blood. The gene calls are TRBV19 and TRBJ2-1, with 7 positions matching TRBD2. This sequence was found in a human donor with COVID-19, enrolled during active disease. The donor label of this sample is uncertain. CDR3 amino acids: CASSISGGRGDEQFF. In DNA form, the CDR3 reads TGTGCCAGTAGTATCTCTGGCGGGAGAGGCGATGAGCAGTTCTTC.